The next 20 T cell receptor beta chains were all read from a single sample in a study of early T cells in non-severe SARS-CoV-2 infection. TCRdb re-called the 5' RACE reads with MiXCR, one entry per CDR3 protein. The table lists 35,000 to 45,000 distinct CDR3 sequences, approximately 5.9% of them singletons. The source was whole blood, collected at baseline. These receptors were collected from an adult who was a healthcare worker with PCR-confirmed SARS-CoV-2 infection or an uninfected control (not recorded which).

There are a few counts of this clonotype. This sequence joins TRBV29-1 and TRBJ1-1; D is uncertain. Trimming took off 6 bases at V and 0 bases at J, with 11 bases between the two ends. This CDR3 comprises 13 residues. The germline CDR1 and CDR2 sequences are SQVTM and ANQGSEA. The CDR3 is CSVSVSMNTEAFF. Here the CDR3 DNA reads TGCAGCGTCTCGGTTTCCATGAACACTGAAGCTTTCTTT. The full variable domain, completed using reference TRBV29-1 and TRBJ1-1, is SAVISQKPSRDICQRGTSLTIQCQVDSQVTMMFWYRQQPGQSLTLIATANQGSEATYESGFVIDKFPISRPNLTFSTLTVSNMSPEDSSIYLCSVSVSMNTEAFFGQGTRLTVV.

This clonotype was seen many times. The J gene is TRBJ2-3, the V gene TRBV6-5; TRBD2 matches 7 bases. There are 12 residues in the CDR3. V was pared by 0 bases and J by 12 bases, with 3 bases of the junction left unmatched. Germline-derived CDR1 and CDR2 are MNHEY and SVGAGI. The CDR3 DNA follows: TGTGCCAGCAGTTACTCGGGACTACGCCAGTATTTT. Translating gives CASSYSGLRQYF.

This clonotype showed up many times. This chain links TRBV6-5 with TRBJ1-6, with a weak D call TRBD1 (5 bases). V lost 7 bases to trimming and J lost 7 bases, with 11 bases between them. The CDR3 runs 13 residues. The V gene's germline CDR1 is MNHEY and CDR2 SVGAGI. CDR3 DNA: TGTGCCAGCAAGCCGCCAGGGAATTCACCCCTCCACTTT. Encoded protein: CASKPPGNSPLHF.

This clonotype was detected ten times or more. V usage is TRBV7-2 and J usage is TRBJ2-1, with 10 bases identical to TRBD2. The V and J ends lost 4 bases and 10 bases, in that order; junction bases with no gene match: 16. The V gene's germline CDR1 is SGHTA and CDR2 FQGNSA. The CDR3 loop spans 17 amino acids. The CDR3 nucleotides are TGTGCCAGCAGCTCTAGGACTAGCGGAGCTGGGGTTAGAGAGCAGTTCTTC. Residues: CASSSRTSGAGVREQFF.

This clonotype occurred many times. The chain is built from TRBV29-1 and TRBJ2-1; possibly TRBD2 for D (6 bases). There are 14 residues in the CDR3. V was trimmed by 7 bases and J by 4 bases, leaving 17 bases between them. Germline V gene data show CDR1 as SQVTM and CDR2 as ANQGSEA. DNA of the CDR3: TGCAGCGCCGACCTAGCGCCCATATACAATGAGCAGTTCTTC. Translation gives CSADLAPIYNEQFF.

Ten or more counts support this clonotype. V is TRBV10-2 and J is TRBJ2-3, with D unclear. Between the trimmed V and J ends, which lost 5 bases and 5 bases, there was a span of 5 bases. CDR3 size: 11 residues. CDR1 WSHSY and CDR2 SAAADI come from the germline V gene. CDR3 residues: CASSNIDTQYF. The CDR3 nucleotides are TGCGCCAGCAGTAACATAGATACGCAGTATTTT.

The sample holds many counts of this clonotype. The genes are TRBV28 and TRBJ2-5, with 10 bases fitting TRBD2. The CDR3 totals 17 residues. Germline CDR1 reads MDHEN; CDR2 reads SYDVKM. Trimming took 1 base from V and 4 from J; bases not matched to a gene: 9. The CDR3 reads CASSLYLVAGGRETQYF. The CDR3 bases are TGTGCCAGCAGTTTATATTTAGTAGCGGGAGGTAGAGAGACCCAGTACTTC. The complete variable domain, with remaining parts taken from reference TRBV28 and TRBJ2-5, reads DVKVTQSSRYLVKRTGEKVFLECVQDMDHENMFWYRQDPGLGLRLIYFSYDVKMKEKGDIPEGYSVSREKKERFSLILESASTNQTSMYLCASSLYLVAGGRETQYFGPGTRLLVL.

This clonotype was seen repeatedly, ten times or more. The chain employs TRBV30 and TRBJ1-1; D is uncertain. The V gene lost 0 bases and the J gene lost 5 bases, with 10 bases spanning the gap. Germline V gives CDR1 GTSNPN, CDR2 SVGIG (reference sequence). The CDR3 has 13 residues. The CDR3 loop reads CAWSVRTDTEAFF. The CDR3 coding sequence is TGTGCCTGGAGTGTACGGACGGATACTGAAGCTTTCTTT.

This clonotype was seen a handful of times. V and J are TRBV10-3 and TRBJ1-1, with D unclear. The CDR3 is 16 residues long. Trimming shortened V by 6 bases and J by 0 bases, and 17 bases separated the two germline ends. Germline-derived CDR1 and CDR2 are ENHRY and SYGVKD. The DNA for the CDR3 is TGTGCCATCAGACCCCTGACGGGCGGCATGAACACTGAAGCTTTCTTT. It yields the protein CAIRPLTGGMNTEAFF.

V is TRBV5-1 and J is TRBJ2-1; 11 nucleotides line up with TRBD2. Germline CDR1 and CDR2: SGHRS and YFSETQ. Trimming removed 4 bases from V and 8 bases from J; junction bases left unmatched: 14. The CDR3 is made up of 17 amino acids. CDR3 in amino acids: CASSERTGTSGNDEQFF. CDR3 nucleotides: TGCGCCAGCAGCGAGAGGACCGGGACTAGCGGCAACGATGAGCAGTTCTTC.

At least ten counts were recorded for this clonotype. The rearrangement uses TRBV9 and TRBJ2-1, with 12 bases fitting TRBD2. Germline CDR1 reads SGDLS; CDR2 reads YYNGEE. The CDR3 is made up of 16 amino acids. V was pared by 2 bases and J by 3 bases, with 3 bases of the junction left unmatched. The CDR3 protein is CASSVTSGGYYNEQFF. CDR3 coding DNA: TGTGCCAGCAGCGTGACTAGCGGGGGCTACTACAATGAGCAGTTCTTC.

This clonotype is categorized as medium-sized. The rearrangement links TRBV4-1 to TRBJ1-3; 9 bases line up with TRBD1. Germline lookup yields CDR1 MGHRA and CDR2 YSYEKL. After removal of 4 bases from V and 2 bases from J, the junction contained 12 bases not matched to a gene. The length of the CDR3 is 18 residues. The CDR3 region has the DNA TGCGCCAGCAGCCGGCGGGACAGGGACTTTGTTGCTGGAAACACCATATATTTT. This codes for CASSRRDRDFVAGNTIYF.

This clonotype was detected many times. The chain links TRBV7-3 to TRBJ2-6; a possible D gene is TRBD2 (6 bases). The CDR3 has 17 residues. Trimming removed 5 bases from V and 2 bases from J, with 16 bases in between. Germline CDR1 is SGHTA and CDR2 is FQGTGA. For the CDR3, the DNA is TGTGCCAGCAGCCTCAGAGGTGCGGGGACTGGGGCCAACGTCCTGACTTTC. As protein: CASSLRGAGTGANVLTF.

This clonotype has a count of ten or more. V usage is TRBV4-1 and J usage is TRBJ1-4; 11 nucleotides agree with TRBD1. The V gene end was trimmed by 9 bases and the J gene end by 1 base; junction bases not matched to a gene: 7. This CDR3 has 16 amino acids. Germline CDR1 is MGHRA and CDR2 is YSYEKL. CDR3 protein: CASTGTGGRTNEKLFF. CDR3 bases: TGCGCCAGTACCGGGACAGGGGGTAGAACTAATGAAAAACTGTTTTTT.

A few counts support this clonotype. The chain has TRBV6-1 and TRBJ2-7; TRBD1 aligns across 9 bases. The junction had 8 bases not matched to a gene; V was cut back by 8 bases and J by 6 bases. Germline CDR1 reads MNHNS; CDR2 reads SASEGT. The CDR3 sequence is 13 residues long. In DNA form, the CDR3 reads TGTGCCAGCGAAAGGACAGGGGTGGGCGAGCAGTACGTC. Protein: CASERTGVGEQYV.

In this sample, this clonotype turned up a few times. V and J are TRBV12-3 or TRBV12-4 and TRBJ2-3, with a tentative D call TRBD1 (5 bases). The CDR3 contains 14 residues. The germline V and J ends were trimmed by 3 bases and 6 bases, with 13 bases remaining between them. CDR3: CASSLRQAGDTQYF. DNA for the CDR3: TGTGCCAGCAGTTTGAGGCAGGCAGGGGATACGCAGTATTTT.

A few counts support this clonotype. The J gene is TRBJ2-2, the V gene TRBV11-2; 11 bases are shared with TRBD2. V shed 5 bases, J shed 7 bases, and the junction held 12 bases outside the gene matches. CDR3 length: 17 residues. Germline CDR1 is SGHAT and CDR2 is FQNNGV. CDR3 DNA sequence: TGTGCCAGCAGCCGATCTCTTTTAGCGGGAGGGGTCGGGGAGCTGTTTTTT. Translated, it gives CASSRSLLAGGVGELFF. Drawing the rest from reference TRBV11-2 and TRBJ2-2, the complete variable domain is EAGVAQSPRYKIIEKRQSVAFWCNPISGHATLYWYQQILGQGPKLLIQFQNNGVVDDSQLPKDRFSAERLKGVDSTLKIQPAKLEDSAVYLCASSRSLLAGGVGELFFGEGSRLTVL.

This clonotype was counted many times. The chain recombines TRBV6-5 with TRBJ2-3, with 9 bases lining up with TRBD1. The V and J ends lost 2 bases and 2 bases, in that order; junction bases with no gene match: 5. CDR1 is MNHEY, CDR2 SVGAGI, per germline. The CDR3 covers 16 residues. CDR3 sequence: CASSYAGTGNTDTQYF. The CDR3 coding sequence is TGTGCCAGCAGTTACGCCGGGACAGGGAACACAGATACGCAGTATTTT.

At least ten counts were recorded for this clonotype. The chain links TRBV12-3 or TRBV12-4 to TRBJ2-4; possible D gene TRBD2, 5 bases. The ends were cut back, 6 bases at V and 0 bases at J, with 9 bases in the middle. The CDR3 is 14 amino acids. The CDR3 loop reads CASRRSVAKNIQYF. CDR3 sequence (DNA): TGTGCCAGCAGACGTAGCGTAGCCAAAAACATTCAGTACTTC.

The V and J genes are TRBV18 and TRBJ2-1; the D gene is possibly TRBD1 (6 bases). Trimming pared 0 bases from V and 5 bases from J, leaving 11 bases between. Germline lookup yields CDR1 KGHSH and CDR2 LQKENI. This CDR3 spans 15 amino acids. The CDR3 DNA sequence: TGTGCCAGCTCACCACCCGGGACACGAAACAATGAGCAGTTCTTC. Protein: CASSPPGTRNNEQFF.